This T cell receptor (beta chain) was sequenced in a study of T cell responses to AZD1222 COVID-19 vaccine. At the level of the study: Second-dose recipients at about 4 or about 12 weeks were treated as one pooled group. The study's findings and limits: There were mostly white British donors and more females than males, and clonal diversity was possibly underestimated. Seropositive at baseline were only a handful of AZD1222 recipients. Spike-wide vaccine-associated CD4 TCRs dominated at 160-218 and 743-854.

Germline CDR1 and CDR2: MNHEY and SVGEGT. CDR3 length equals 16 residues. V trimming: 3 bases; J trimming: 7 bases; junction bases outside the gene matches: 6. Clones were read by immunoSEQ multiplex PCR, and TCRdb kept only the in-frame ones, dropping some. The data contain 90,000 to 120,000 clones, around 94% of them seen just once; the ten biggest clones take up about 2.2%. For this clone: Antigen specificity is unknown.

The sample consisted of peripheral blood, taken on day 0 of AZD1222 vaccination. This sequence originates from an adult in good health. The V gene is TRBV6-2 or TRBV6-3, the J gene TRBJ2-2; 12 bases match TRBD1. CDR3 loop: CASSYSGQGALGELFF. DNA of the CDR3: TGTGCCAGCAGTTATTCGGGACAGGGGGCGCTCGGGGAGCTGTTTTTT.